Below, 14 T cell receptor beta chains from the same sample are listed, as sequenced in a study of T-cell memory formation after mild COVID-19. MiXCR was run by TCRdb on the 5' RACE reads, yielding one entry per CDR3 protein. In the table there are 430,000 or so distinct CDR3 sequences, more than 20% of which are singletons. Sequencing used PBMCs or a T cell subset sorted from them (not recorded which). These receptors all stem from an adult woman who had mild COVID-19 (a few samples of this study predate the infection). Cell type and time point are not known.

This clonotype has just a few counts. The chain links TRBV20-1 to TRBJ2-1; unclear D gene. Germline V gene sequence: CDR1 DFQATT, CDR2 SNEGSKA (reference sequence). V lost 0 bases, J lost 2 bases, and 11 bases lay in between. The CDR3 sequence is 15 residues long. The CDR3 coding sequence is TGCAGTGCTAGAGAATGGGATAACGCCTACAATGAGCAGTTCTTC. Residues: CSAREWDNAYNEQFF.

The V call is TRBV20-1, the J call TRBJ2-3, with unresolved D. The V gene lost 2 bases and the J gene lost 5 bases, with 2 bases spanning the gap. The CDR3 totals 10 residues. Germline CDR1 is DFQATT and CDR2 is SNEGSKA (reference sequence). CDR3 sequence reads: CSARRDTQYF. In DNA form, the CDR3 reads TGCAGTGCTAGAAGAGATACGCAGTATTTT.

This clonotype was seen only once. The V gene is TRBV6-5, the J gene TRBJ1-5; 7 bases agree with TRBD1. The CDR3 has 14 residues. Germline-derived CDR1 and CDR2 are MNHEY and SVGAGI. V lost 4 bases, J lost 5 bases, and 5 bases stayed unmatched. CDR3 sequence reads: CASSFRQGYQPQHF. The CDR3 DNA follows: TGTGCCAGCAGTTTTCGACAGGGTTATCAGCCCCAGCATTTT.

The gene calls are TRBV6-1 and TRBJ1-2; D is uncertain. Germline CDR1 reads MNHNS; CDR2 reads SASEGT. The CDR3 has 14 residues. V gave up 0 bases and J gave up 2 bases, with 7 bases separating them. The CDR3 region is CASSEAGNNYGYTF. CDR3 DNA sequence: TGTGCCAGCAGTGAAGCCGGGAACAACTATGGCTACACCTTC.

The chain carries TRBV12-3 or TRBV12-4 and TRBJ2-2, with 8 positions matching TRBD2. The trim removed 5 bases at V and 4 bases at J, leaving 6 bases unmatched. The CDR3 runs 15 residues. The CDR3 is CASSPSGSLTGELFF. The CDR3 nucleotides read TGTGCCAGCAGTCCAAGCGGGAGCCTCACCGGGGAGCTGTTTTTT.

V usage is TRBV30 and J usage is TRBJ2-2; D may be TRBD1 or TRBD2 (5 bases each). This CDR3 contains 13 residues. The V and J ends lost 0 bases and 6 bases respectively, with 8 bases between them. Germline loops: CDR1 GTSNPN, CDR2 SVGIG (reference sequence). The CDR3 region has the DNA TGTGCCTGGAGTGTAATGGGGGCCGGGGAGCTGTTTTTT. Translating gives CAWSVMGAGELFF.

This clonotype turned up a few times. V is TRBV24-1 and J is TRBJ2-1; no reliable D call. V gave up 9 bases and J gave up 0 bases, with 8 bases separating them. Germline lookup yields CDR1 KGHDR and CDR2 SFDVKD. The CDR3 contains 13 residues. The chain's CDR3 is CATGESSYNEQFF. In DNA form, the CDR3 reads TGTGCCACCGGCGAGAGCTCCTACAATGAGCAGTTCTTC.

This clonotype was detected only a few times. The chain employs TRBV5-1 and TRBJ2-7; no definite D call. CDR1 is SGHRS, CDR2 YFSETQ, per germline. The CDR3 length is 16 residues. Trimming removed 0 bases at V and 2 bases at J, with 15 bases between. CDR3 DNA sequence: TGCGCCAGCAGCTTGGCCTTTGCTAAACTAACCTACGAGCAGTACTTC. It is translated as CASSLAFAKLTYEQYF.

The chain's CDR3 is CSARGQGDEQFF. The CDR3 DNA follows: TGCAGTGCTAGAGGACAGGGAGATGAGCAGTTCTTC. V and J are TRBV20-1 and TRBJ2-1; 7 nucleotides align to TRBD1. Germline V gene lookup returns CDR1 DFQATT and CDR2 SNEGSKA (reference sequence). The ends lost 1 base at V and 8 bases at J; junction bases unmatched: 2. The CDR3 covers 12 residues.

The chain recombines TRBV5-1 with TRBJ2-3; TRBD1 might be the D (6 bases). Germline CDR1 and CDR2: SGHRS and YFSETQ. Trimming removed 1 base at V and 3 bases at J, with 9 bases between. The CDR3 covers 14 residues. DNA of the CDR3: TGCGCCAGCAGCTTGTTGGACAGAACAGATACGCAGTATTTT. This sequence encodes CASSLLDRTDTQYF.

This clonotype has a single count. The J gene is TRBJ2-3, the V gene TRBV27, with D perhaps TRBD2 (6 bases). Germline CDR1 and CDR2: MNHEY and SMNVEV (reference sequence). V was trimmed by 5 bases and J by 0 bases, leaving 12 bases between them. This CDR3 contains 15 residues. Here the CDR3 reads CASSHERVSTDTQYF. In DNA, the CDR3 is TGTGCCAGCAGTCACGAGCGGGTTAGCACAGATACGCAGTATTTT.

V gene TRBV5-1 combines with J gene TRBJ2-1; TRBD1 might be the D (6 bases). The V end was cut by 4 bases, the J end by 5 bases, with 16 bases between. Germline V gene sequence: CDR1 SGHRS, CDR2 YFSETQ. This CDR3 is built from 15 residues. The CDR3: CASSIKQGLNNEQFF. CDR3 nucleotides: TGCGCCAGCAGCATTAAGCAGGGGCTAAACAATGAGCAGTTCTTC.

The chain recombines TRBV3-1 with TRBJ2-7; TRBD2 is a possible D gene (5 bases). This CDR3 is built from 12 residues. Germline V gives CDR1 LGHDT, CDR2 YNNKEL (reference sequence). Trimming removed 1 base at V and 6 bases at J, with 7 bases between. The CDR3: CASSQGGIEQYF. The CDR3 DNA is TGTGCCAGCAGCCAAGGAGGGATCGAGCAGTACTTC.

The CDR3 loop is CASSRDRSNEQYF. Written as DNA, the CDR3 is TGTGCCAGCAGCCGGGACCGTTCGAACGAGCAGTACTTC. The chain joins TRBV2 to TRBJ2-7, with D tentatively TRBD1 or TRBD2 (5 bases each). CDR1 and CDR2 from the germline V gene are SNHLY and FYNNEI. Trimming removed 6 bases from V and 5 bases from J, with 14 bases in between. The CDR3 has 13 amino acids.